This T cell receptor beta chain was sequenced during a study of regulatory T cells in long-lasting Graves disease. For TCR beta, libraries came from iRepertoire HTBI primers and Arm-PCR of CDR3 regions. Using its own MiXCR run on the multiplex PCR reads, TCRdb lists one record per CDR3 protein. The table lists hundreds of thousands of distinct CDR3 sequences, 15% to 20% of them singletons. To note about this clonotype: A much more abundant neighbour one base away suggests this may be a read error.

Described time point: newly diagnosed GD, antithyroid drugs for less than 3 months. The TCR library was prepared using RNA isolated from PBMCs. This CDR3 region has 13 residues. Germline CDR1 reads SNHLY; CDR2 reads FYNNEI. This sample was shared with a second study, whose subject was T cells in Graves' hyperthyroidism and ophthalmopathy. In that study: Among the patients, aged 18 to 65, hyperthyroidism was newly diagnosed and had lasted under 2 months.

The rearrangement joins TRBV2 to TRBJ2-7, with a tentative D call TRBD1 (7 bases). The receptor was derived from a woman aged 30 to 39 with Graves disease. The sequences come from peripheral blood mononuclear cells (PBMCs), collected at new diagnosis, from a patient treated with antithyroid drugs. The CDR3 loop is CASSDRGVYKQYF. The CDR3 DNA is TGTGCCAGCAGTGACAGGGGGGTCTACAAGCAGTACTTC.